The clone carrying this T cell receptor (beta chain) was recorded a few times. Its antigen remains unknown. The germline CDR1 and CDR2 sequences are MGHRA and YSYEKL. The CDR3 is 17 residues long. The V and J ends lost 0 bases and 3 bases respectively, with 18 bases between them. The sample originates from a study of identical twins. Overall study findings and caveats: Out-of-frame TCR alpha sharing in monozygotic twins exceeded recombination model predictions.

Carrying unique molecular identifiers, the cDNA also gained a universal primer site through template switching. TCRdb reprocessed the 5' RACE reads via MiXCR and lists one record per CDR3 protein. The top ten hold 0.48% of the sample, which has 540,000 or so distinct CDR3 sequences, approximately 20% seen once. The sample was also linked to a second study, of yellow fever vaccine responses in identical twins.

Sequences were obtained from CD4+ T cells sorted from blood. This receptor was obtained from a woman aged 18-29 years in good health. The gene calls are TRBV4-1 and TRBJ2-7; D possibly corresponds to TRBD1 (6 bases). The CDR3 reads CASSQDWPRWGHYEQYF. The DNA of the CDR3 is TGCGCCAGCAGCCAAGATTGGCCTCGGTGGGGGCACTACGAGCAGTACTTC.